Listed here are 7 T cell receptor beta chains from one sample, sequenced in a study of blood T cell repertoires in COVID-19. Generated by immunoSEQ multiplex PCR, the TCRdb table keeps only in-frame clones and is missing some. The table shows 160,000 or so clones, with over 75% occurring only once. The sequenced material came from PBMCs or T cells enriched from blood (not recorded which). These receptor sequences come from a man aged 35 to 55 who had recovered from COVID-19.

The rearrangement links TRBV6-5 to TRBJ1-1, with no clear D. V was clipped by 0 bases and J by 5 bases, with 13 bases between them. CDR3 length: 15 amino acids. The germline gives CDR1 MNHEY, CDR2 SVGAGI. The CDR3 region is CASSYSISSETEAFF. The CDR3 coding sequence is TGTGCCAGCAGTTACTCGATTAGCAGCGAAACTGAAGCTTTCTTT.

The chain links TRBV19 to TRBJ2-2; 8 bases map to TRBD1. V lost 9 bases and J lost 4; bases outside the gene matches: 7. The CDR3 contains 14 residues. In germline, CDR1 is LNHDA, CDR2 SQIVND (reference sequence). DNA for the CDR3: TGTGCCAGCGGTGGACAGGGTAGCACCGGGGAGCTGTTTTTT. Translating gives CASGGQGSTGELFF.

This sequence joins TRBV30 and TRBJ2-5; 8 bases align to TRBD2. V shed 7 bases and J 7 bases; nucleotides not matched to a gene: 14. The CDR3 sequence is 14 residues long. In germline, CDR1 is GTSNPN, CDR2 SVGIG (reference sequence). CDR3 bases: TGTGCCTCGCCCTTCGGGGGGGCCGCCGGGACCCAGTACTTC. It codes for CASPFGGAAGTQYF.

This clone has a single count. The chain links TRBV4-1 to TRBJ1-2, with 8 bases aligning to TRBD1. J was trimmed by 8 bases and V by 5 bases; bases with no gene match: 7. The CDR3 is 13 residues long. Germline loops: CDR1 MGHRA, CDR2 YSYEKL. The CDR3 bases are TGCGCCAGCAGCTACGGACAGGGAGCAGGCTACACCTTC. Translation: CASSYGQGAGYTF.

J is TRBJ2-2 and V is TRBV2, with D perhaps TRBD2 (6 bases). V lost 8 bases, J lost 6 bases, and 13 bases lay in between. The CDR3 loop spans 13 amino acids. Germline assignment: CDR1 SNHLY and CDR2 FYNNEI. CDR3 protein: CASSGGMAGELFF. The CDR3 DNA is TGTGCCAGCTCTGGGGGGATGGCCGGGGAGCTGTTTTTT.

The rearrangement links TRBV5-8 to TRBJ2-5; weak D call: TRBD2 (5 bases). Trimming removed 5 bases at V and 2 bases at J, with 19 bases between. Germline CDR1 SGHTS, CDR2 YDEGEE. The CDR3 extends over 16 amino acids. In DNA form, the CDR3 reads TGTGCCAGCAGAAGCCGAATGGACTCGATTCAAGAGACCCAGTACTTC. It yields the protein CASRSRMDSIQETQYF.

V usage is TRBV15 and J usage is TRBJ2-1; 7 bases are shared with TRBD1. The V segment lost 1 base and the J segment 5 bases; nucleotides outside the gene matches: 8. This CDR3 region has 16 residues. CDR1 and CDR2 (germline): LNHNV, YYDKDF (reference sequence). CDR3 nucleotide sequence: TGTGCCACCAGCAGAGGAGGCCGGCAGGGGGACAATGAGCAGTTCTTC. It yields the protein CATSRGGRQGDNEQFF.